This T cell receptor (beta chain) was captured by sequencing in a study of cytomegalovirus exposure and HLA in healthy donors. Study observations and caveats: Links to common viral pathogens appeared, in a later analysis, for several of the most significant clusters. Reportedly, a later analysis found an Asian-associated ancestry cluster had fewer N-insertions than the approximately 670-donor mean. In a later analysis, at a false discovery rate of 0.05, under 20,000 TCR beta sequences were associated with HLA alleles.

It was healthy bone marrow donors who served as donors. As to this clone: Its antigen is not known.

J gave up 8 bases and V 5 bases, and 21 bases lay outside the gene matches. The CDR3 is made up of 18 amino acids. Germline values: CDR1 SNHLY, CDR2 FYNNEI. It was with 60 Vbeta and 13 Jbeta primers that the PCR ran. Profiled with immunoSEQ multiplex PCR; TCRdb holds only in-frame clones, not every one. The sample has about 140,000 clones; approximately 71% are singletons. This chain uses TRBV2 with TRBJ1-2; 9 positions agree with TRBD1. Sequenced input: PBMCs. The receptor's source is a man in his forties or fifties in good health and CMV-seronegative. The CDR3 coding sequence is TGTGCCAGCAGTCGAATACTTACTAAACCGGGACAGGGTGACGGCTACACCTTC. It is translated as CASSRILTKPGQGDGYTF.